The next 3 T cell receptor beta chains were all read from a single sample in a study of shared clonotypes between healthy human individuals. The protocol was immunoSEQ multiplex PCR, while the TCRdb copy is restricted to in-frame clones and leaves out a portion. The sample shows millions of clones, more than 85% of them seen only once. The sequencing input was naive CD4+ T cells from PBMCs. As to subset: CD45RA+ positively selected. Receptors originate from a man aged 18 to 30 in good health. Some clones in this sample may be carry-over from other donors' samples.

This chain links TRBV27 with TRBJ2-5, with D perhaps matching TRBD2 (6 bases). The CDR3 is 15 amino acids. CDR1 MNHEY and CDR2 SMNVEV come from the germline V gene (reference sequence). V was pared by 5 bases and J by 1 base, with 14 bases between. The CDR3 DNA is TGTGCCAGCAGTCCTCAAACGGGAGTCCAAGAGACCCAGTACTTC. Translating gives CASSPQTGVQETQYF.

The V and J genes are TRBV11-2 and TRBJ2-7; TRBD2 agrees at 7 bases. This CDR3 has 13 amino acids. J gave up 6 bases and V 0 bases, and 2 bases lay outside the gene matches. Looked up from germline, CDR1 is SGHAT and CDR2 is FQNNGV. The CDR3: CASSLEAGTEQYF. The CDR3 nucleotides are TGTGCCAGCAGCTTAGAAGCGGGGACCGAGCAGTACTTC. The entire variable domain, with the rest obtained from reference TRBV11-2 and TRBJ2-7, is as follows: EAGVAQSPRYKIIEKRQSVAFWCNPISGHATLYWYQQILGQGPKLLIQFQNNGVVDDSQLPKDRFSAERLKGVDSTLKIQPAKLEDSAVYLCASSLEAGTEQYFGPGTRLTVT.

This sequence joins TRBV5-4 and TRBJ2-5; a possible D gene is TRBD1 (6 bases). V gave up 4 bases and J gave up 5 bases, with 18 bases separating them. The CDR3 covers 15 residues. Per the germline V gene, CDR1 is SGHNT and CDR2 is YYREEE (reference sequence). CDR3 DNA sequence: TGTGCCAGCAGCACAGCTACAGGGTATAGGGAGACCCAGTACTTC. Its translation: CASSTATGYRETQYF.